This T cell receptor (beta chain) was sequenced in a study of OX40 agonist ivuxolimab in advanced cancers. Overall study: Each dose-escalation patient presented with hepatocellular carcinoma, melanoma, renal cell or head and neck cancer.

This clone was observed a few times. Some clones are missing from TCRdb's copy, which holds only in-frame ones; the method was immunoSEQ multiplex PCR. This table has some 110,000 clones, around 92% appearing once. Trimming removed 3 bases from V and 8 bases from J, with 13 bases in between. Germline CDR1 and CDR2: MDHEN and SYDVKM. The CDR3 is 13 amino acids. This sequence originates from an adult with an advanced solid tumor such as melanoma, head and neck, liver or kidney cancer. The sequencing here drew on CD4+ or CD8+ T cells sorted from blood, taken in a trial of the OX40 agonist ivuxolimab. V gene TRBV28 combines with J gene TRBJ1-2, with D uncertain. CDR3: CASSFPDGMGYTF. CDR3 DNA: TGTGCCAGCAGTTTCCCCGACGGTATGGGCTACACCTTC.